These 15 T cell receptor beta chains originate from one sample sequenced in a study of molecular identifiers for immune sequencing clone quantification. TCRdb reprocessed the PCR reads with MiXCR, giving one entry per CDR3 protein. The repertoire holds 460,000 or so distinct CDR3 sequences, 20% to 25% seen once, with 0.84% in the top ten. Sequencing used naive CD8+ T cells from blood, with Jurkat cell RNA spiked in. As for subset: FACS-sorted CD8+CD4-CCR7+CD45RA+ naive T cells. The source of these receptors is a human donor in good health. Some libraries in this study had Jurkat cell RNA spiked in.

This chain links TRBV12-3 or TRBV12-4 with TRBJ2-7; D may be TRBD1 (6 bases). V was trimmed by 5 bases and J by 6 bases, leaving 23 bases between them. The CDR3 covers 16 residues. For the CDR3, the DNA is TGTGCCAGCAGTAACTACCCGGAACAGGGTGTAGGCGAGCAGTACTTC. This sequence encodes CASSNYPEQGVGEQYF.

The genes are TRBV3-2 and TRBJ1-1; the table assigns TRBD1, which was not confirmed against the DNA. TRBV3-2 is an annotated pseudogene. CDR3 length: 15 amino acids. CDR3 sequence reads: CASSQEGGPNTEAFF. CDR3 DNA sequence: TGTGCCAGCAGCCAAGAAGGGGGCCCCAACACTGAAGCTTTCTTT.

The rearrangement uses TRBV5-4 and TRBJ2-6, with D perhaps assigned TRBD1 or TRBD2 (5 bases each). Germline V gene sequence: CDR1 SGHNT, CDR2 YYREEE (reference sequence). This CDR3 is 18 amino acids long. The V gene lost 2 bases and the J gene lost 1 base, with 16 bases spanning the gap. Written as DNA, the CDR3 is TGTGCCAGCAGCTTATGGGACGCCCTCCAATCTGGGGCCAACGTCCTGACTTTC. Translating it yields CASSLWDALQSGANVLTF.

This clonotype was seen ten or more times. Its ends do not fully match the called genes, so a read error is possible. V and J are TRBV5-1 and TRBJ2-7; TRBD2 aligns across 7 bases. The germline gives CDR1 SGHRS, CDR2 YFSETQ. This CDR3 spans 13 amino acids. CDR3 sequence: CASSFPGGDEQYF. In DNA form, the CDR3 reads TGTGCCAGCAGTTTTCCGGGGGGAGACGAGCAGTACTTC.

Comment on this clonotype: A clone one base away is much larger, so this may be a read error. The conserved final phenylalanine or tryptophan is absent from the CDR3, which likely points to a read error. The chain links TRBV29-1 to TRBJ2-7; 12 nucleotides agree with TRBD2. Unmatched junction bases numbered 4, after V lost 6 bases and J lost 4 bases. The V gene's germline CDR1 is SQVTM and CDR2 ANQGSEA. The CDR3 is 13 amino acids. The CDR3 region is CSVETSGSYEQYL. The CDR3 DNA is TGCAGCGTGGAGACTAGCGGGAGTTACGAGCAGTACCTC.

About this clonotype itself: Given a much more abundant clone one base away, this may be a read error. V gene TRBV20-1 combines with J gene TRBJ2-7, with D possibly TRBD2 on 6 matching bases. In germline, CDR1 is DFQATT, CDR2 SNEGSKA (reference sequence). The CDR3 has 16 amino acids. V lost 0 bases and J 4 bases, leaving 19 bases between the germline ends. The CDR3 DNA reads TGCAGTGCTAGAGATGCAGTGGAGGGGCAGATATACGAGCAGTACTTC. Amino acid sequence: CSARDAVEGQIYEQYF.

This chain links TRBV28 with TRBJ2-7; weak D call: TRBD2 (7 bases). The CDR3 has 14 amino acids. Trimming removed 10 bases at V and 1 base at J, with 17 bases between. From germline, CDR1 is MDHEN and CDR2 SYDVKM. In DNA, the CDR3 is TGTGCCACCTCCGGGGGGCTGGGTTCCTACGAGCAGTACTTC. Translated: CATSGGLGSYEQYF.

The chain uses TRBV20-1 and TRBJ2-7; a possible D gene is TRBD1 (6 bases). Looked up from germline, CDR1 is DFQATT and CDR2 is SNEGSKA (reference sequence). V was trimmed by 1 base and J by 0 bases, leaving 19 bases between them. The CDR3 covers 17 residues. The CDR3 DNA follows: TGCAGTGCTAGAGGAGTCTACAGGGCGCTACCCTCCTACGAGCAGTACTTC. This translates into CSARGVYRALPSYEQYF.

This clonotype was counted at least ten times. The chain is built from TRBV28 and TRBJ2-7; D perhaps matches TRBD1 (5 bases). Germline assignment: CDR1 MDHEN and CDR2 SYDVKM. Trimming pared 3 bases from V and 0 bases from J, leaving 9 bases between. The CDR3 spans 14 residues. The DNA of the CDR3 is TGTGCCAGCAGTTTTGCAGGGCGCTCCTACGAGCAGTACTTC. It codes for CASSFAGRSYEQYF.

There are many counts of this clonotype. The J gene is TRBJ1-1, the V gene TRBV6-5; TRBD1 matches at 8 bases. V shed 6 bases and J 3 bases; nucleotides not matched to a gene: 24. Germline V gene sequence: CDR1 MNHEY, CDR2 SVGAGI. CDR3 length: 20 residues. As DNA, the CDR3 is TGTGCCAGCAGCCTCATAGGAAGCCGGGGACAGGTCTCACTTGACACTGAAGCTTTCTTT. Translating it yields CASSLIGSRGQVSLDTEAFF.

The chain is built from TRBV20-1 and TRBJ2-3, with 13 bases identical to TRBD2. In germline, CDR1 is DFQATT, CDR2 SNEGSKA (reference sequence). Germline trimming cut 6 bases from V and 2 bases from J; bases unmatched to any gene: 20. The CDR3 contains 20 residues. CDR3 sequence reads: CSAEILEGLAGEVYTDTQYF. The CDR3 DNA reads as TGCAGTGCCGAAATATTAGAAGGACTAGCGGGAGAAGTATACACAGATACGCAGTATTTT.

This clonotype was seen more than once but under ten times. The chain employs TRBV5-3 and TRBJ2-7; 10 bases agree with TRBD2. TRBV5-3 falls under the ORF class, with uncertain function. The V and J ends lost 0 bases and 4 bases, in that order; junction bases with no gene match: 10. The CDR3 loop spans 17 amino acids. CDR3 bases: TGTGCCAGAAGCTTGGGGTTTCGGCTAGCGGGAGCTTACGAGCAGTACTTC. Amino acid sequence: CARSLGFRLAGAYEQYF.

This clonotype was found many times. V and J are TRBV7-9 and TRBJ2-1; no reliable D call. The CDR3 consists of 16 residues. CDR1 SEHNR and CDR2 FQNEAQ come from the germline V gene (reference sequence). V lost 5 bases and J 2 bases, leaving 16 bases between the germline ends. The CDR3 bases are TGTGCCAGCAGCGGAACGACAATGAGTCCCTACAATGAGCAGTTCTTC. Translation gives CASSGTTMSPYNEQFF.

In the case of this clonotype: This may come from a read error, since a much larger clone is one base off. This chain joins TRBV7-9 and TRBJ2-5; maybe TRBD2 (5 bases). Germline CDR1 SEHNR, CDR2 FQNEAQ (reference sequence). The CDR3 extends over 13 amino acids. V lost 6 bases and J 4 bases, leaving 12 bases between the germline ends. DNA of the CDR3: TGTGCCAGCAGTGGAGGTCGGGGAGAGACCCAGTACTTC. The encoded protein is CASSGGRGETQYF.

To note about this clonotype: Its ends do not fully match the called genes, so a read error is possible. The chain uses TRBV12-3 or TRBV12-4 and TRBJ1-3; 7 bases are shared with TRBD1. This CDR3 is built from 15 residues. The CDR3 DNA is TGTGCCAGCAGTTTAGAAGGGGGCGCAGGAAACACCATGTATTTT. Translating gives CASSLEGGAGNTMYF.